This note documents a single T cell receptor beta chain sequence. As yet, its antigen is unknown. Genomic DNA was employed as the template in profiling TCR beta VDJ and CDR3. MiXCR, applied by TCRdb to the reads, yields one record per CDR3 protein. The data contain 200,000 to 250,000 distinct CDR3 sequences, approximately 60% of them seen just once; the ten biggest clones take up 25% to 30%. This sample was included in a study of CD8+CD57+ T cells in acquired aplastic anemia. Study-level results: Approximately 30 CD8+ CDR3 sequences were shared between patients and controls.

This clonotype was sampled from a human donor in good health. What was sequenced was sorted CD4+, CD8+, or CD8+CD57+ T cells (not recorded which) from PBMCs.

The CDR3 reads CASSPGGALEAFF. The CDR3 region has the DNA TGTGCCAGCAGCCCGGGGGGAGCGCTTGAAGCTTTCTTT. This chain connects TRBV7-9 to TRBJ1-1; D perhaps matches TRBD1 (5 bases). Trimming removed 5 bases from V and 7 bases from J, with 14 bases in between. CDR1 is SEHNR and CDR2 is FQNEAQ in the germline V gene (reference sequence). The CDR3 is 13 residues long.